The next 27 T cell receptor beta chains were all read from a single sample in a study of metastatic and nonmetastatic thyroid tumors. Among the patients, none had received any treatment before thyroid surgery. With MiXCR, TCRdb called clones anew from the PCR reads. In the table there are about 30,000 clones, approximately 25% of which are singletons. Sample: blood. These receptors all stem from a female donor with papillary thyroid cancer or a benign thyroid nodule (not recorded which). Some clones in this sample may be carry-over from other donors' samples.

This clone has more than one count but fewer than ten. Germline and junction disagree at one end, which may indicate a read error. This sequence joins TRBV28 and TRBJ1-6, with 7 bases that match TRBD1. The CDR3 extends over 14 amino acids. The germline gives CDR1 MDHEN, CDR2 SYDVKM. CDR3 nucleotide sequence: TGTGCCAGCATTTTACAGGGGACTGGTTTACCCCTCCACTTT. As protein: CASILQGTGLPLHF.

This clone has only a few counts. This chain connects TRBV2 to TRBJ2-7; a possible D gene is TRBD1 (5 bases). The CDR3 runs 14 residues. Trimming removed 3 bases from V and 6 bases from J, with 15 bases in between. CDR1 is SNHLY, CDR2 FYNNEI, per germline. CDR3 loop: CASSDVSSGREQYF. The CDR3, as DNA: TGTGCCAGCAGTGACGTATCATCAGGGCGCGAGCAGTACTTC.

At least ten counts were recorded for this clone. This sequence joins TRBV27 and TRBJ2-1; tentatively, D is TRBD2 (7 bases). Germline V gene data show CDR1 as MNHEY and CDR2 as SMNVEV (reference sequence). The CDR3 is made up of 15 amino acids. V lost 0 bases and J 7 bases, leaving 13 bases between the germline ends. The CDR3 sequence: CASSLSEGGGNEQFF. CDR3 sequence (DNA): TGTGCCAGCAGTTTATCGGAAGGGGGAGGGAATGAGCAGTTCTTC.

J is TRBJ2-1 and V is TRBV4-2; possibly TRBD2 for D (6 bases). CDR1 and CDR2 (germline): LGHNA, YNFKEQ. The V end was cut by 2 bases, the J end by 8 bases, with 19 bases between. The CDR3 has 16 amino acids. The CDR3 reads CASSQQFAGWDYEQFF. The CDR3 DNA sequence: TGTGCCAGCAGCCAACAATTCGCGGGCTGGGACTATGAGCAGTTCTTC.

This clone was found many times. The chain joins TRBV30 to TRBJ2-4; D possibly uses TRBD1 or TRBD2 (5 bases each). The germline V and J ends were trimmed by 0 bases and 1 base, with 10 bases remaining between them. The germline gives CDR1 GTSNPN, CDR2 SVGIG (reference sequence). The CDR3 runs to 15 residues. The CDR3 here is CAWSVRGMAKNIQYF. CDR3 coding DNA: TGTGCCTGGAGTGTGAGGGGTATGGCCAAAAACATTCAGTACTTC. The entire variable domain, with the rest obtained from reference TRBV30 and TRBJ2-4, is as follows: SQTIHQWPATLVQPVGSPLSLECTVEGTSNPNLYWYRQAAGRGLQLLFYSVGIGQISSEVPQNLSASRPQDRQFILSSKKLLLSDSGFYLCAWSVRGMAKNIQYFGAGTRLSVL.

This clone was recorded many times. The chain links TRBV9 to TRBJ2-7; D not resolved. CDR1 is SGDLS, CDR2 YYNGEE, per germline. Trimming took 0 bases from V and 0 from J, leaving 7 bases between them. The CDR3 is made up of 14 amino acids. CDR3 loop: CASSVGSRSYEQYF. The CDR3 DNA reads TGTGCCAGCAGCGTAGGGAGCCGCTCCTACGAGCAGTACTTC.

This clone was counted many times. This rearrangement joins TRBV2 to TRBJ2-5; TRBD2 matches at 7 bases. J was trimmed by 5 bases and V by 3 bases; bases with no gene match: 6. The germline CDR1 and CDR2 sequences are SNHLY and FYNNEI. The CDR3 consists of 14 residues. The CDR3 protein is CASSESGGLETQYF. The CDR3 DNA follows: TGTGCCAGCAGTGAGTCGGGGGGTCTGGAGACCCAGTACTTC.

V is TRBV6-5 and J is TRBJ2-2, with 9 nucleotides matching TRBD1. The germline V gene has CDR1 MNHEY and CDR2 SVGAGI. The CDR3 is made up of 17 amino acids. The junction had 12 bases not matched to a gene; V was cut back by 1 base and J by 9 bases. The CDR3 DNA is TGTGCCAGCAGTTACTACCCGGGACAGGGATCAATCCGGGAGCTGTTTTTT. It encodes CASSYYPGQGSIRELFF.

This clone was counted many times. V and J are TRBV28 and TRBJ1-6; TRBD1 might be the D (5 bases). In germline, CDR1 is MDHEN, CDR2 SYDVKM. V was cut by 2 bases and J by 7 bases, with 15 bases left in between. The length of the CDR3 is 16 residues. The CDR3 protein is CASSLDPDTRNSPLHF. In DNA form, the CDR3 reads TGTGCCAGCAGTTTAGATCCGGACACCCGGAATTCACCCCTCCACTTT.

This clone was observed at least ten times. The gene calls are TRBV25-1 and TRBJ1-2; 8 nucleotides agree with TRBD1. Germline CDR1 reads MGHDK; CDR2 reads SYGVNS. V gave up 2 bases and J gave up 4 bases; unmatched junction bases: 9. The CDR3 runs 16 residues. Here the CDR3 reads CASSEPGQGHGYGYTF. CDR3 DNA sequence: TGTGCCAGCAGTGAACCCGGACAGGGTCACGGCTATGGCTACACCTTC.

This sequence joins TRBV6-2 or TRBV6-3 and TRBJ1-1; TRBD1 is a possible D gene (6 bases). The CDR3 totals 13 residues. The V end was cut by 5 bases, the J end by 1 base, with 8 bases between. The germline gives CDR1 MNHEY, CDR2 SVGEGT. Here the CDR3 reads CASSMDRNTEAFF. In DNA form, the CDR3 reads TGTGCCAGCAGTATGGACAGGAACACTGAAGCTTTCTTT.

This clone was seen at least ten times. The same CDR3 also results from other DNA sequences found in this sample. CDR3 loop: CASQADSNQPQHF. CDR3 in DNA: TGTGCCAGTCAGGCGGATAGCAATCAGCCCCAGCATTTT. The chain has TRBV2 and TRBJ1-5; D call uncertain. Germline V gene sequence: CDR1 SNHLY, CDR2 FYNNEI. Trimming cost V 9 bases and J 0 bases, with 9 bases left between them. The CDR3 runs to 13 residues.

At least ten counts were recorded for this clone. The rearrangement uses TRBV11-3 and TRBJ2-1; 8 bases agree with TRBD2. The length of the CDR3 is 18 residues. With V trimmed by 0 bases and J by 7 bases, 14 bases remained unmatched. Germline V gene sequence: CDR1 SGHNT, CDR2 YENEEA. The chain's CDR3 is CASSLDPKREIVGNEQFF. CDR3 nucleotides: TGTGCCAGCAGCTTAGATCCCAAGCGGGAGATAGTGGGGAATGAGCAGTTCTTC.

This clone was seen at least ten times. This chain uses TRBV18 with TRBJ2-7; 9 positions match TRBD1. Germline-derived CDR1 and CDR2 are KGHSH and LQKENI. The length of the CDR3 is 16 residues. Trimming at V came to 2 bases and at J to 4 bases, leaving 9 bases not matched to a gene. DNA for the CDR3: TGTGCCAGCTCACCAGCTTTAGCAGGACAGGGGTACGAGCAGTACTTC. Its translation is CASSPALAGQGYEQYF.

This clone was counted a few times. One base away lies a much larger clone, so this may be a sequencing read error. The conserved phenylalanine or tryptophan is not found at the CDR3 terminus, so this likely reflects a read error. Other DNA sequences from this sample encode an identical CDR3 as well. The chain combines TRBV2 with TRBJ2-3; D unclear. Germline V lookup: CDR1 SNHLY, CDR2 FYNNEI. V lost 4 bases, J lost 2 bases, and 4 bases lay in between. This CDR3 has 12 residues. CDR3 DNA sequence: TGTGCCAGCAGTGGTGACACAGATACGCAGTATCTT. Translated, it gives CASSGDTDTQYL.

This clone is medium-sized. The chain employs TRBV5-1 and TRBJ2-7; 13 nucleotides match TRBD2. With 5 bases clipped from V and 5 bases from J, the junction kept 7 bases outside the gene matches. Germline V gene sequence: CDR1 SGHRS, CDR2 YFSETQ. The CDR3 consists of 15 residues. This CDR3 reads CASRRTSGRNNEQYF. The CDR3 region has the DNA TGCGCCAGCAGAAGGACTAGCGGGAGAAACAACGAGCAGTACTTC.

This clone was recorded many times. This chain's CDR3 is CASRTQAGSRDEQFF. DNA of the CDR3: TGTGCCAGCAGGACCCAAGCGGGGTCTAGGGATGAGCAGTTCTTC. V is TRBV28 and J is TRBJ2-1; 7 bases are shared with TRBD2. Per the germline V gene, CDR1 is MDHEN and CDR2 is SYDVKM. V lost 6 bases and J lost 8; bases outside the gene matches: 13. The CDR3 is 15 residues long.

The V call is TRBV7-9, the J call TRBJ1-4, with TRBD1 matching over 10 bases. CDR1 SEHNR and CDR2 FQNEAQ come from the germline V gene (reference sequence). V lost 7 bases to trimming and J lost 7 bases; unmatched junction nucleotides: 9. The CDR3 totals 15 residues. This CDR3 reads CASTPVTGGVEKLFF. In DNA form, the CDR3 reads TGTGCCAGCACCCCGGTGACAGGGGGCGTTGAAAAACTGTTTTTT.

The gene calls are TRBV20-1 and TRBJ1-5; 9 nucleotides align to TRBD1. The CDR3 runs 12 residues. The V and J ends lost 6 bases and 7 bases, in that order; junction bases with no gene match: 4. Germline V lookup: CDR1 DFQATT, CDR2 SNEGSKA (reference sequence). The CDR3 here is CSARTGEQPQHF. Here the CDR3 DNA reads TGCAGTGCACGGACAGGGGAACAGCCCCAGCATTTT.

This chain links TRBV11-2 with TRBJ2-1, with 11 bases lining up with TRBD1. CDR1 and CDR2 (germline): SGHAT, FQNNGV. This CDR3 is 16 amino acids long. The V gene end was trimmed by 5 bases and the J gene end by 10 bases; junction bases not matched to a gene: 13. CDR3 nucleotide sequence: TGTGCCAGCAGCCCCACCGGGGGACAGGGGGACGGGGAGCAGTTCTTC. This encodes CASSPTGGQGDGEQFF.

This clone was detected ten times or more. CDR3 amino acids: CAWSVLGRTGVGYTF. CDR3 coding DNA: TGTGCCTGGAGTGTACTGGGTCGGACAGGGGTCGGCTACACCTTC. The chain has TRBV30 and TRBJ1-2, with TRBD1 identical over 9 bases. Germline-derived CDR1 and CDR2 are GTSNPN and SVGIG (reference sequence). Unmatched junction bases numbered 10, after V lost 0 bases and J lost 8 bases. The CDR3 spans 15 residues.

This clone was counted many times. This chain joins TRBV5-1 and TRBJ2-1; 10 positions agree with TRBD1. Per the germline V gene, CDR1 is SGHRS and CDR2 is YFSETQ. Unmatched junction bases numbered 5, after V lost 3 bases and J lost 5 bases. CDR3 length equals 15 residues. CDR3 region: CASSSGQGVHNEQFF. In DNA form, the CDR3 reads TGCGCCAGCAGCTCCGGACAGGGGGTACACAATGAGCAGTTCTTC. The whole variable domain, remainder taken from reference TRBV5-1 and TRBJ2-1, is KAGVTQTPRYLIKTRGQQVTLSCSPISGHRSVSWYQQTPGQGLQFLFEYFSETQRNKGNFPGRFSGRQFSNSRSEMNVSTLELGDSALYLCASSSGQGVHNEQFFGPGTRLTVL.

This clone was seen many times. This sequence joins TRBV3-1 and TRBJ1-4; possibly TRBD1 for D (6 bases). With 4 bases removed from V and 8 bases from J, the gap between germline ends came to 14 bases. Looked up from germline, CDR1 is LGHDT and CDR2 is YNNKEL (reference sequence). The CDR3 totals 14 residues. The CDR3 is CASSPTGQSEKLFF. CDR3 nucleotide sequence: TGTGCCAGCAGCCCCACAGGGCAATCCGAAAAACTGTTTTTT.

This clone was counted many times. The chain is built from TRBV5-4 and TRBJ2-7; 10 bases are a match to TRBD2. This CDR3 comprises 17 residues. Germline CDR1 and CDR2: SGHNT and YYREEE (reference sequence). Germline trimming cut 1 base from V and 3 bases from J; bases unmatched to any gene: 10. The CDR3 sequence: CASSLPDLAGEIYEQYF. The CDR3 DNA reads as TGTGCCAGCAGCTTGCCCGATCTAGCGGGAGAAATCTACGAGCAGTACTTC.

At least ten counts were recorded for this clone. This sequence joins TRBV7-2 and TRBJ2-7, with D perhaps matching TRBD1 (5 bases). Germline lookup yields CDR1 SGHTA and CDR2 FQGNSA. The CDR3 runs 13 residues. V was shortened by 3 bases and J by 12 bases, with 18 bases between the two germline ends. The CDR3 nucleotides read TGTGCCAGCAGCTTTTCTCTAACGTGGGGCCTGTACTTC. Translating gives CASSFSLTWGLYF.

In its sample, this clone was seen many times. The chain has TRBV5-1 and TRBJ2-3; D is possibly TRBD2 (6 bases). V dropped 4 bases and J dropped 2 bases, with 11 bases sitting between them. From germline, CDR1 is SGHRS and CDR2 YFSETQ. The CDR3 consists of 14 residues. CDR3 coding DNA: TGCGCCAGCAGCCTGACTAGAAACACAGATACGCAGTATTTT. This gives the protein CASSLTRNTDTQYF.

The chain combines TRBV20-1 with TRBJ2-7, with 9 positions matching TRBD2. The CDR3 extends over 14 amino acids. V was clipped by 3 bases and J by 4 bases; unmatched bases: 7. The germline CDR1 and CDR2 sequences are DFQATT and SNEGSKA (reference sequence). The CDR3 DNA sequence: TGCAGTGCTAGGGTAGCGGGAGTGGGTTACGAGCAGTACTTC. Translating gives CSARVAGVGYEQYF.